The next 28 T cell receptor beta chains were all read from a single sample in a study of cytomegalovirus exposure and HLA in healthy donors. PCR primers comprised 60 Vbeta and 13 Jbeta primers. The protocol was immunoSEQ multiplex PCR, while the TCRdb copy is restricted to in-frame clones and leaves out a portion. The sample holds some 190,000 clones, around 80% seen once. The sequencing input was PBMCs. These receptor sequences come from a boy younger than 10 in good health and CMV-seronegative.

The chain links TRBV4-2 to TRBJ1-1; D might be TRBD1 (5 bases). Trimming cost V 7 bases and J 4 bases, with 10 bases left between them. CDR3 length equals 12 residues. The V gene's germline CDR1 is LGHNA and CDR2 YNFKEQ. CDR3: CASTRGGTEAFF. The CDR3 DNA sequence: TGTGCCAGCACCCGGGGGGGCACTGAAGCTTTCTTT.

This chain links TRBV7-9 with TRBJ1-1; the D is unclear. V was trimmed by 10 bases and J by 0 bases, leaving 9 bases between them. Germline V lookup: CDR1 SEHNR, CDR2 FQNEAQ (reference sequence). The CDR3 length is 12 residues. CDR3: CATNRLNTEAFF. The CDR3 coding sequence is TGTGCCACCAACAGACTGAACACTGAAGCTTTCTTT.

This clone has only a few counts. The CDR3 nucleotides are TGTGCCATCTACGGAGGAAATAACTATGGCTACACCTTC. Translation gives CAIYGGNNYGYTF. The chain employs TRBV10-3 and TRBJ1-2; no clear D gene. From germline, CDR1 is ENHRY and CDR2 SYGVKD. The V end was cut by 8 bases, the J end by 1 base, with 11 bases between. The CDR3 is 13 residues long.

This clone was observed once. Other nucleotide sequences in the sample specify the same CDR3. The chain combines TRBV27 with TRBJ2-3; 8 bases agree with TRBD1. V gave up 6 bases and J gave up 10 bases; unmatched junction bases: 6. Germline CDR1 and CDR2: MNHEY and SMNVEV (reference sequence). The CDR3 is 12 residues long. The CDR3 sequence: CASSSTGGSQYF. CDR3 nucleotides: TGTGCCAGCAGCTCTACAGGGGGGTCGCAGTATTTT.

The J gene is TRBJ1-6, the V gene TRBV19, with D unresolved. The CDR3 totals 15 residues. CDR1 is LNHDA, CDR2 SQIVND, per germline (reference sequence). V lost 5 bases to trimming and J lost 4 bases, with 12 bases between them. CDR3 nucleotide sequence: TGTGCCAGTAGTTTCACAGTTGGGTATAATTCACCCCTCCACTTT. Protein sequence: CASSFTVGYNSPLHF.

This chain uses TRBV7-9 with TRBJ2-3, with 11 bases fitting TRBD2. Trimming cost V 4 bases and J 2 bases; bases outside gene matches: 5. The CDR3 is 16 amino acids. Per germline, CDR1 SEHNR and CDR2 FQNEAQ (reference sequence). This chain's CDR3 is CASSSLAGGYTDTQYF. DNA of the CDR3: TGTGCCAGCAGCTCATTAGCGGGGGGGTACACAGATACGCAGTATTTT.

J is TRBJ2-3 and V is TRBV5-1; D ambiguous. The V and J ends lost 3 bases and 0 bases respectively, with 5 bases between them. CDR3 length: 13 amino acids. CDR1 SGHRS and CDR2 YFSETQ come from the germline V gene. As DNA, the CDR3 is TGCGCCAGCAGCTCCCAGAGCACAGATACGCAGTATTTT. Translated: CASSSQSTDTQYF. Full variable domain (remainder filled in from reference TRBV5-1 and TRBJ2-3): KAGVTQTPRYLIKTRGQQVTLSCSPISGHRSVSWYQQTPGQGLQFLFEYFSETQRNKGNFPGRFSGRQFSNSRSEMNVSTLELGDSALYLCASSSQSTDTQYFGPGTRLTVL.

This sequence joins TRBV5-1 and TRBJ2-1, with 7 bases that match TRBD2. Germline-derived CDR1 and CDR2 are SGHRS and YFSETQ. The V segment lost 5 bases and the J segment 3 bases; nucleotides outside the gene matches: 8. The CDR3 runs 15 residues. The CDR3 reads CASSNAGADYNEQFF. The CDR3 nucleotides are TGCGCCAGCAGTAACGCGGGAGCTGACTACAATGAGCAGTTCTTC.

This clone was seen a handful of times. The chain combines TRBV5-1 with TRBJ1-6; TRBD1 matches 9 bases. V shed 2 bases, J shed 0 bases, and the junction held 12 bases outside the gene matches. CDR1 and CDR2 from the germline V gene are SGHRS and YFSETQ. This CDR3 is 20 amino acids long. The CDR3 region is CASSFTGQGKGSSYNSPLHF. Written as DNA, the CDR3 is TGCGCCAGCAGCTTCACGGGACAGGGAAAAGGCAGCTCCTATAATTCACCCCTCCACTTT.

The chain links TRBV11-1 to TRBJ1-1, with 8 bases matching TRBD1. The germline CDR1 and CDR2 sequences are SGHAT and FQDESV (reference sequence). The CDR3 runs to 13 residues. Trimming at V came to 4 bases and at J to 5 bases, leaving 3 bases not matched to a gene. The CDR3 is CASSSRDRTEAFF. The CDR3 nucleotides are TGTGCCAGCAGCTCCCGGGACAGGACTGAAGCTTTCTTT.

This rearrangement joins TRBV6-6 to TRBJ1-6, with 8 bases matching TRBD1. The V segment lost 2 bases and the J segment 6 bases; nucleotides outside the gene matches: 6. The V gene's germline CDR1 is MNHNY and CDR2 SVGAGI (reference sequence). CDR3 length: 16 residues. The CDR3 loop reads CASSYQRGTGNSPLHF. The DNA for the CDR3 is TGTGCCAGCAGTTACCAAAGGGGGACAGGTAATTCACCCCTCCACTTT.

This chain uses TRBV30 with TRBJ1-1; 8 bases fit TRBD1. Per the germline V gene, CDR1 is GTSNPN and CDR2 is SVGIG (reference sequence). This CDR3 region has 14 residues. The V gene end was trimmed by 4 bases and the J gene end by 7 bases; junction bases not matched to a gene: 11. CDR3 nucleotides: TGTGCCTGGACCCCGGACAGGGAAGCGGGTGAAGCTTTCTTT. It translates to CAWTPDREAGEAFF.

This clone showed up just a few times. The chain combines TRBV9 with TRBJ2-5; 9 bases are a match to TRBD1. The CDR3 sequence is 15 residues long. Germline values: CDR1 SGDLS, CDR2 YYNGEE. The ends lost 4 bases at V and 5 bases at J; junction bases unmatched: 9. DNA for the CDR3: TGTGCCAGCAGCCCTTGGGACAGGGTAGGGGAGACCCAGTACTTC. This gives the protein CASSPWDRVGETQYF.

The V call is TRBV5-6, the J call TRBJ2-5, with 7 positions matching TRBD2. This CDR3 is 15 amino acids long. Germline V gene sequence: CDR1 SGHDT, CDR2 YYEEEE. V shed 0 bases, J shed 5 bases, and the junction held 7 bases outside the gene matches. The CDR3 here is CASSLDGLDPETQYF. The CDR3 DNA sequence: TGTGCCAGCAGCTTGGATGGACTAGATCCGGAGACCCAGTACTTC.

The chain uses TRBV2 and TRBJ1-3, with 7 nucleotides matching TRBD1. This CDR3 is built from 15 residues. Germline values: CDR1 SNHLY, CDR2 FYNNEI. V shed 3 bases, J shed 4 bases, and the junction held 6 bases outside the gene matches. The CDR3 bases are TGTGCCAGCAGTGAGCGGCAGGGGGTAGGAAACACCATATATTTT. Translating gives CASSERQGVGNTIYF.

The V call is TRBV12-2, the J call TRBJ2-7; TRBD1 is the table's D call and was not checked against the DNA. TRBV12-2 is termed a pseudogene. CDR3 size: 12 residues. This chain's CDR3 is CASRRRVYEQYV. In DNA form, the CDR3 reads TGTGCAAGTCGGCGCAGGGTTTACGAGCAGTACGTC.

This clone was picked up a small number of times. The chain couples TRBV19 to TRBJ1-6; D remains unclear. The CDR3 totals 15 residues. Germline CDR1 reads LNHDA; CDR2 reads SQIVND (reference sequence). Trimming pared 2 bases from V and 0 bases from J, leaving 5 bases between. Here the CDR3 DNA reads TGTGCCAGTAGTATACGGAGCTCCTATAATTCACCCCTCCACTTT. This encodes CASSIRSSYNSPLHF.

CDR3 DNA: TGCGCCAGCAGCTTGCTAGCGGGAGGGCCGGGCAATGAGCAGTTCTTC. The encoded protein is CASSLLAGGPGNEQFF. The chain employs TRBV5-1 and TRBJ2-1; 12 nucleotides line up with TRBD2. CDR1 is SGHRS, CDR2 YFSETQ, per germline. Germline trimming cut 1 base from V and 6 bases from J; bases unmatched to any gene: 5. The CDR3 is 16 amino acids. Full variable domain (rest looked up from reference TRBV5-1 and TRBJ2-1): KAGVTQTPRYLIKTRGQQVTLSCSPISGHRSVSWYQQTPGQGLQFLFEYFSETQRNKGNFPGRFSGRQFSNSRSEMNVSTLELGDSALYLCASSLLAGGPGNEQFFGPGTRLTVL.

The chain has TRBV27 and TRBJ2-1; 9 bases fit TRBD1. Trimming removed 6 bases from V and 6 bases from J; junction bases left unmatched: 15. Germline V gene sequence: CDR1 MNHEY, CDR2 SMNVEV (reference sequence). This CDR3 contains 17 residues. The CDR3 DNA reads TGTGCCAGCAGGCCCCCGGGACAGGGCCTAAACGGCAATGAGCAGTTCTTC. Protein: CASRPPGQGLNGNEQFF.

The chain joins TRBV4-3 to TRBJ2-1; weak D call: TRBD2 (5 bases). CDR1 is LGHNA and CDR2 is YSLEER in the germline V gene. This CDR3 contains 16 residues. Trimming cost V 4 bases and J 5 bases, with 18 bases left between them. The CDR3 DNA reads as TGCGCCAGCAGCCCCCCCGGACTGTCTGAAAACAATGAGCAGTTCTTC. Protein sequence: CASSPPGLSENNEQFF.

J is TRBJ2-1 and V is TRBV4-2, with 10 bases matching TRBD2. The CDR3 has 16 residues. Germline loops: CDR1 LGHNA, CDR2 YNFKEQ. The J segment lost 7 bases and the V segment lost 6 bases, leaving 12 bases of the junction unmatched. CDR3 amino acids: CASRPSGRAPPNEQFF. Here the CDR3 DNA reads TGTGCCAGCAGGCCCAGCGGGAGGGCACCCCCTAATGAGCAGTTCTTC.

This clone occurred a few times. CDR3 bases: TGTGCCAGCAGCCCCTTAGCGGGAAAAGAGACCCAGTACTTC. Its protein is CASSPLAGKETQYF. The chain combines TRBV5-4 with TRBJ2-5; 8 bases match TRBD2. The germline V gene has CDR1 SGHNT and CDR2 YYREEE (reference sequence). J was trimmed by 3 bases and V by 4 bases; bases with no gene match: 5. This CDR3 comprises 14 residues.

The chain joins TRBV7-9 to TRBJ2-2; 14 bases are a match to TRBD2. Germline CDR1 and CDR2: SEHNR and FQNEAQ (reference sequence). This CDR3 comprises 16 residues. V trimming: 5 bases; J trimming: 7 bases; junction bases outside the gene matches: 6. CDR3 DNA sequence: TGTGCCAGCAGCGCTGGGACTAGCGGGAGAGGCGGGGAGCTGTTTTTT. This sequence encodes CASSAGTSGRGGELFF.

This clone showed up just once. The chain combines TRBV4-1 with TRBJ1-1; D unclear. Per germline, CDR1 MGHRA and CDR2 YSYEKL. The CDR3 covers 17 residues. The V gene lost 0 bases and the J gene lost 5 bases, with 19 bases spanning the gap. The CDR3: CASSQEEFGGERTEAFF. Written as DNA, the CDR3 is TGCGCCAGCAGCCAAGAAGAGTTCGGCGGGGAGCGAACTGAAGCTTTCTTT.

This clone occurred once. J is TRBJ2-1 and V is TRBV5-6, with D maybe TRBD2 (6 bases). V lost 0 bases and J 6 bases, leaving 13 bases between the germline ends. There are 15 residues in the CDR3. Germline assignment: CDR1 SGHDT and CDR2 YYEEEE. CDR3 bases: TGTGCCAGCAGCTTGGAGGCAGGGAGGAGCAATGAGCAGTTCTTC. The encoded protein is CASSLEAGRSNEQFF. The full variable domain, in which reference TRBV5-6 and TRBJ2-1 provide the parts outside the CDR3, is DAGVTQSPTHLIKTRGQQVTLRCSPKSGHDTVSWYQQALGQGPQFIFQYYEEEERQRGNFPDRFSGHQFPNYSSELNVNALLLGDSALYLCASSLEAGRSNEQFFGPGTRLTVL.

CDR3 sequence reads: CASSHGTSGEETQYF. In DNA, the CDR3 is TGTGCCAGCAGCCACGGGACTAGCGGGGAAGAGACCCAGTACTTC. V gene TRBV5-4 combines with J gene TRBJ2-5; 13 nucleotides line up with TRBD2. Germline V gene sequence: CDR1 SGHNT, CDR2 YYREEE (reference sequence). The CDR3 runs 15 residues. J lost 3 bases, V lost 4 bases, and 3 bases had no gene match.

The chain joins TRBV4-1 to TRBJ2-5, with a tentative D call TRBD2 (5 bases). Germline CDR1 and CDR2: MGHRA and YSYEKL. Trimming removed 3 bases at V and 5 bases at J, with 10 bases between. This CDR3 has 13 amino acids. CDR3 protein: CASSQGVLETQYF. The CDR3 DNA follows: TGCGCCAGCAGCCAGGGAGTTCTTGAGACCCAGTACTTC.

CDR3 protein: CATFGVEENSPLHF. As DNA, the CDR3 is TGTGCCACATTCGGGGTGGAGGAAAATTCACCCCTCCACTTT. V and J are TRBV6-1 and TRBJ1-6; D unclear. Germline V gives CDR1 MNHNS, CDR2 SASEGT. This CDR3 is 14 amino acids long. V lost 10 bases and J lost 7, with 17 bases in between.